A selection of T cell receptor beta chains follows, all from one sample in a study of T cells in Graves' hyperthyroidism and ophthalmopathy. TCRdb fed the multiplex PCR reads into MiXCR, producing one record per CDR3 protein. The profile covers 600,000 to 750,000 distinct CDR3 sequences, with around a sixth appearing a single time and around 15% taken by the ten largest. The sequencing input was blood. All receptors derive from a man in his fifties or sixties with Graves' hyperthyroidism. Both conserved end residues are part of each CDR3. Fields, in order: J gene, V gene, clone size, CDR3 protein. The listing skips clone size in some rows; elsewhere it reads once, few, many or a size class.

>TRBJ2-2|TRBV13|few
CASSSGLGGTGELFF
>TRBJ2-1|TRBV3-1|few
CASSRTPLGVDVNEQFF
>TRBJ2-1|TRBV6-1|.
CASSPRTSFTYNEQFF
>TRBJ1-4|TRBV12-3/TRBV12-4|many
CASSFGRKLFF
>TRBJ2-3|TRBV28|many
CASKIAGGADTQYF
>TRBJ2-1|TRBV6-1|many
CASSPAGGRGNEQFF
>TRBJ1-4|TRBV20-1|few
CSARETGAREKLFF
>TRBJ2-7|TRBV27|many
CASSRGPGGSYEQYF
>TRBJ2-1|TRBV10-3|.
CAISVPSGRYNEQFF
>TRBJ2-3|TRBV6-9|.
CASSYVNTQYF
>TRBJ2-1|TRBV4-3|few
CASSQDRTEHNEQFF
>TRBJ1-1|TRBV5-1|many
CASSSTRTERGEAFF
>TRBJ1-5|TRBV28|.
CASSLCCWGDHQPQHF
>TRBJ1-2|TRBV29-1|many
CSVEAGARGYTF
>TRBJ1-1|TRBV28|.
CASSLAEHPSTNTEAFF
>TRBJ1-2|TRBV30|.
CAWSSPGGAYGYTF
>TRBJ2-7|TRBV6-1|many
CASSKGTGIDEQYF
>TRBJ1-2|TRBV5-1|many
CASSWTGGDDGYTF
>TRBJ2-3|TRBV2|many
CASSPTGITQYF
>TRBJ2-7|TRBV11-2|many
CASSSLAGGRREQYF
>TRBJ2-1|TRBV6-2/TRBV6-3|.
CASSGFNPSSYNEQFF
>TRBJ1-1|TRBV28|.
CASSSQTQGGMGTEAFF
>TRBJ2-7|TRBV29-1|many
CSVEAHTSDEQYF
>TRBJ2-7|TRBV20-1|.
CSALLRQGAYEQYF